The 32 T cell receptor beta chains listed next were all sequenced from one sample in a study of blood T cell repertoires in COVID-19. Sequenced by immunoSEQ multiplex PCR; TCRdb stores in-frame clones only, minus some. The sample includes some 24,000 clones, around nine tenths of them seen just once. The material sequenced was peripheral blood. These receptors were collected from a man between 50 and 59 years old with active COVID-19.

J is TRBJ2-1 and V is TRBV5-4, with D uncertain. Trimming took off 7 bases at V and 0 bases at J, with 14 bases between the two ends. Germline V CDR1 and CDR2: SGHNT, YYREEE (reference sequence). The CDR3 sequence is 15 residues long. The CDR3: CASAVTASSYNEQFF. In DNA, the CDR3 is TGTGCCAGCGCGGTCACGGCGAGCTCCTACAATGAGCAGTTCTTC.

The chain uses TRBV19 and TRBJ2-7; D remains unclear. CDR1 and CDR2 from the germline V gene are LNHDA and SQIVND (reference sequence). Trimming stripped 3 bases from V and 6 bases from J, with 15 bases between. The CDR3 has 14 residues. This chain's CDR3 is CASSMERVTSEQYF. The CDR3 DNA sequence: TGTGCCAGTAGTATGGAACGGGTAACGAGCGAGCAGTACTTC.

The chain carries TRBV7-2 and TRBJ1-1; D gene ambiguous. V was trimmed by 5 bases and J by 0 bases, leaving 13 bases between them. This CDR3 contains 15 residues. CDR1 SGHTA and CDR2 FQGNSA come from the germline V gene. The CDR3 loop reads CASSPAAGLNTEAFF. CDR3 nucleotides: TGTGCCAGCAGCCCCGCGGCGGGATTGAACACTGAAGCTTTCTTT.

The J gene is TRBJ1-6, the V gene TRBV9; no clear D. In germline, CDR1 is SGDLS, CDR2 YYNGEE. The CDR3 is 16 amino acids. The V gene lost 3 bases and the J gene lost 3 bases, with 13 bases spanning the gap. The CDR3 nucleotides are TGTGCCAGCAGCGAAGGCGGCCAGTTCTATAATTCACCCCTCCACTTT. The encoded protein is CASSEGGQFYNSPLHF.

The chain's CDR3 is CASSYFGPQYF. The CDR3 DNA follows: TGTGCCAGCAGTTACTTTGGGCCCCAGTACTTC. The chain carries TRBV6-2 or TRBV6-3 and TRBJ2-5, with no clear D. The length of the CDR3 is 11 residues. CDR1 MNHEY and CDR2 SVGEGT come from the germline V gene. Trimming removed 1 base at V and 9 bases at J, with 6 bases between.

The chain has TRBV9 and TRBJ2-1, with D maybe TRBD2 (6 bases). The CDR3 is 15 residues long. V gave up 1 base and J gave up 0 bases, with 8 bases separating them. Germline values: CDR1 SGDLS, CDR2 YYNGEE. The CDR3 loop is CASSVSGSSYNEQFF. CDR3 coding DNA: TGTGCCAGCAGCGTATCCGGGAGCTCCTACAATGAGCAGTTCTTC.

The rearrangement joins TRBV18 to TRBJ1-1; 8 bases align to TRBD1. CDR1 and CDR2 (germline): KGHSH, LQKENI. V gave up 5 bases and J gave up 8 bases; unmatched junction bases: 10. This CDR3 is 14 amino acids long. CDR3 sequence reads: CASSSQGARGEAFF. CDR3 in DNA: TGTGCCAGCTCATCGCAGGGGGCCCGGGGGGAAGCTTTCTTT.

The chain couples TRBV27 to TRBJ1-5, with D hard to call. In germline, CDR1 is MNHEY, CDR2 SMNVEV (reference sequence). Trimming pared 2 bases from V and 7 bases from J, leaving 9 bases between. The CDR3 consists of 13 residues. The CDR3 bases are TGTGCCAGCAGTTTAACCCTGGCCCAGCCCCAGCATTTT. The encoded protein is CASSLTLAQPQHF.

This chain connects TRBV9 to TRBJ2-3; TRBD2 matches at 10 bases. The CDR3 sequence is 15 residues long. V shed 4 bases and J 4 bases; nucleotides not matched to a gene: 6. The germline V gene encodes CDR1 SGDLS and CDR2 YYNGEE. The CDR3 loop is CASSLGLAVADTQYF. CDR3 sequence (DNA): TGTGCCAGCAGCTTAGGACTAGCGGTGGCAGATACGCAGTATTTT.

This chain joins TRBV7-9 and TRBJ2-7, with D possibly matching TRBD1 (6 bases). The CDR3 extends over 15 amino acids. V lost 1 base and J 6 bases, leaving 16 bases between the germline ends. Germline-derived CDR1 and CDR2 are SEHNR and FQNEAQ (reference sequence). The CDR3 coding sequence is TGTGCCAGCAGCTTAGTCAACAGGGATCGGGCCGAGCAGTACTTC. It is translated as CASSLVNRDRAEQYF.

J is TRBJ2-7 and V is TRBV27; weak D call: TRBD2 (6 bases). Germline V gene data show CDR1 as MNHEY and CDR2 as SMNVEV (reference sequence). Between the trimmed V and J ends, which lost 5 bases and 3 bases, there was a span of 11 bases. The CDR3 spans 13 residues. In DNA, the CDR3 is TGTGCCAGCAGTCCGGGACTTGGCTACGAGCAGTACTTC. Protein: CASSPGLGYEQYF.

This sequence joins TRBV30 and TRBJ2-3; TRBD1 aligns across 8 bases. The CDR3 has 15 residues. Germline CDR1 is GTSNPN and CDR2 is SVGIG (reference sequence). V was pared by 0 bases and J by 4 bases, with 6 bases of the junction left unmatched. The CDR3 reads CAWSVWTGRSDTQYF. CDR3 DNA sequence: TGTGCCTGGAGTGTATGGACAGGGAGGTCAGATACGCAGTATTTT.

This clone has a single count. The V gene is TRBV7-2, the J gene TRBJ1-2; 9 positions agree with TRBD1. V was clipped by 6 bases and J by 4 bases; unmatched bases: 3. Germline values: CDR1 SGHTA, CDR2 FQGNSA. This CDR3 region has 13 residues. The CDR3 spells CASSPTGGYGYTF. The DNA of the CDR3 is TGTGCCAGCAGTCCGACAGGGGGCTATGGCTACACCTTC.

The V and J genes are TRBV19 and TRBJ1-5, with 12 bases aligning to TRBD1. J gave up 6 bases and V 5 bases, and 8 bases lay outside the gene matches. This CDR3 spans 16 amino acids. The V gene's germline CDR1 is LNHDA and CDR2 SQIVND (reference sequence). The CDR3 spells CASSAAGTGGSQPQHF. CDR3 nucleotide sequence: TGTGCCAGTAGTGCAGCCGGGACAGGGGGCAGTCAGCCCCAGCATTTT.

The chain couples TRBV27 to TRBJ2-1; 8 bases fit TRBD2. Per germline, CDR1 MNHEY and CDR2 SMNVEV (reference sequence). The CDR3 contains 16 residues. After removal of 0 bases from V and 9 bases from J, the junction contained 10 bases not matched to a gene. The CDR3 DNA reads TGTGCCAGCAGTTTATCGAGGGTAGCGGGGCAGGGTGAGCAGTTCTTC. This translates into CASSLSRVAGQGEQFF.

The chain combines TRBV5-6 with TRBJ1-6; a possible D gene is TRBD1 (6 bases). This CDR3 has 15 amino acids. Trimming shortened V by 3 bases and J by 7 bases, and 14 bases separated the two germline ends. Germline CDR1 reads SGHDT; CDR2 reads YYEEEE. The chain's CDR3 is CASSSRDIGNSPLHF. The CDR3 DNA sequence: TGTGCCAGCAGCTCCCGGGACATTGGAAATTCACCCCTCCACTTT. Together with reference TRBV5-6 and TRBJ1-6, the CDR3 gives the full variable domain: DAGVTQSPTHLIKTRGQQVTLRCSPKSGHDTVSWYQQALGQGPQFIFQYYEEEERQRGNFPDRFSGHQFPNYSSELNVNALLLGDSALYLCASSSRDIGNSPLHFGNGTRLTVT.

The J gene is TRBJ2-5, the V gene TRBV5-1, with 14 bases identical to TRBD2. V was pared by 4 bases and J by 0 bases, with 5 bases of the junction left unmatched. The CDR3 length is 17 residues. Per the germline V gene, CDR1 is SGHRS and CDR2 is YFSETQ. Here the CDR3 DNA reads TGCGCCAGCAGCACGGGACTAGCGGGGGCTTACCAAGAGACCCAGTACTTC. It is translated as CASSTGLAGAYQETQYF.

V usage is TRBV6-4 and J usage is TRBJ2-1, with D maybe TRBD2 (6 bases). This CDR3 comprises 14 residues. Trimming stripped 6 bases from V and 8 bases from J, with 17 bases between. Germline V CDR1 and CDR2: MRHNA, SNTAGT. CDR3 region: CASSPGGDGHEQFF. The CDR3 DNA is TGTGCCAGCAGCCCGGGCGGGGACGGGCATGAGCAGTTCTTC.

The chain joins TRBV4-2 to TRBJ2-3, with a possible D match to TRBD2 (7 bases). Trimming stripped 4 bases from V and 5 bases from J, with 22 bases between. Germline V gives CDR1 LGHNA, CDR2 YNFKEQ. The CDR3 sequence is 17 residues long. CDR3 nucleotides: TGTGCCAGCAGCCCTGGGGTGGGGGGGCCTGTTGTAGATACGCAGTATTTT. This sequence encodes CASSPGVGGPVVDTQYF.

The chain carries TRBV19 and TRBJ2-7; 11 bases align to TRBD1. Per the germline V gene, CDR1 is LNHDA and CDR2 is SQIVND (reference sequence). V trimming: 4 bases; J trimming: 7 bases; junction bases outside the gene matches: 12. This CDR3 has 16 amino acids. For the CDR3, the DNA is TGTGCCAGTAGTAGATACCCTGGGGACAGGGGGGGAGAGCAGTACTTC. This sequence encodes CASSRYPGDRGGEQYF.

V usage is TRBV13 and J usage is TRBJ1-1; unclear D gene. CDR1 PRHDT and CDR2 FYEKMQ come from the germline V gene (reference sequence). The CDR3 is made up of 13 amino acids. Deletions cut 2 bases from V and 6 bases from J, with 10 bases between. The CDR3 spells CASSLHVEAEAFF. The CDR3 nucleotides are TGTGCCAGCAGCTTACACGTAGAGGCTGAAGCTTTCTTT.

This rearrangement joins TRBV11-3 to TRBJ2-1, with 7 nucleotides matching TRBD2. There are 15 residues in the CDR3. CDR1 is SGHNT, CDR2 YENEEA, per germline. V shed 5 bases, J shed 0 bases, and the junction held 4 bases outside the gene matches. CDR3 nucleotide sequence: TGTGCCAGCAGCCAGGGACTACGCTCCTACAATGAGCAGTTCTTC. It codes for CASSQGLRSYNEQFF.

This clone has just one count. This sequence joins TRBV19 and TRBJ2-7, with TRBD2 matching over 8 bases. The ends lost 4 bases at V and 3 bases at J; junction bases unmatched: 8. Germline V CDR1 and CDR2: LNHDA, SQIVND (reference sequence). This CDR3 is 15 amino acids long. The CDR3 DNA reads TGTGCCAGTAGTAAAGGGACTAGTGGGGTCTACGAGCAGTACTTC. Its translation: CASSKGTSGVYEQYF.

The V gene is TRBV5-1, the J gene TRBJ2-2; maybe TRBD1 (6 bases). This CDR3 contains 14 residues. In germline, CDR1 is SGHRS, CDR2 YFSETQ. The V gene lost 2 bases and the J gene lost 1 base, with 6 bases spanning the gap. For the CDR3, the DNA is TGCGCCAGCAGCTTACAGGGGAACACCGGGGAGCTGTTTTTT. Translated, it gives CASSLQGNTGELFF.

This clone was seen only once. This chain connects TRBV5-4 to TRBJ2-1; the D gene is possibly TRBD1 (5 bases). The CDR3 has 14 amino acids. Trimming shortened V by 2 bases and J by 1 base, and 7 bases separated the two germline ends. The germline gives CDR1 SGHNT, CDR2 YYREEE (reference sequence). In DNA, the CDR3 is TGTGCCAGCAGCTTAAAGGGGTCCTACAATGAGCAGTTCTTC. Translating gives CASSLKGSYNEQFF.

The chain has TRBV5-6 and TRBJ2-2; 9 positions agree with TRBD1. V was pared by 3 bases and J by 7 bases, with 7 bases of the junction left unmatched. This CDR3 is 15 amino acids long. Germline assignment: CDR1 SGHDT and CDR2 YYEEEE. CDR3 nucleotides: TGTGCCAGCAGCTACGGGACAGGGTTAATCGGGGAGCTGTTTTTT. Its translation: CASSYGTGLIGELFF.

This sequence joins TRBV12-3 or TRBV12-4 and TRBJ2-5; the D gene is possibly TRBD2 (6 bases). This CDR3 has 13 residues. The V gene lost 7 bases and the J gene lost 5 bases, with 14 bases spanning the gap. The CDR3 region has the DNA TGTGCCAGCACCCGACTAGGCGGGGAGACCCAGTACTTC. It encodes CASTRLGGETQYF.

The genes are TRBV7-8 and TRBJ2-5; 7 bases are a match to TRBD1. Losses at the gene ends were 1 base for V and 9 bases for J; bases not matched to a gene: 8. CDR1 and CDR2 from the germline V gene are SGHVS and FQNEAQ. The CDR3 covers 14 residues. The DNA for the CDR3 is TGTGCCAGCAGCTTAGAACAGGGGCAGAGGGCCCAGTACTTC. Translation gives CASSLEQGQRAQYF. Variable domain in full (rest from reference TRBV7-8 and TRBJ2-5): GAGVSQSPRYKVAKRGQDVALRCDPISGHVSLFWYQQALGQGPEFLTYFQNEAQLDKSGLPSDRFFAERPEGSVSTLKIQRTQQEDSAVYLCASSLEQGQRAQYFGPGTRLLVL.

The chain carries TRBV27 and TRBJ2-2, with a possible D match to TRBD1 (5 bases). The germline CDR1 and CDR2 sequences are MNHEY and SMNVEV (reference sequence). V was trimmed by 4 bases and J by 5 bases, leaving 11 bases between them. This CDR3 is built from 14 residues. The CDR3 spells CASSSGHLTGELFF. DNA of the CDR3: TGTGCCAGCAGTTCCGGACATTTAACCGGGGAGCTGTTTTTT.

The V gene is TRBV5-1, the J gene TRBJ1-3; TRBD1 might be the D (6 bases). Trimming took 4 bases from V and 0 from J, leaving 14 bases between them. The germline V gene has CDR1 SGHRS and CDR2 YFSETQ. This CDR3 is 16 amino acids long. CDR3 bases: TGCGCCAGCAGCCACGGGGACAACAACTCTGGAAACACCATATATTTT. Residues: CASSHGDNNSGNTIYF.

The rearrangement links TRBV7-3 to TRBJ1-2; 7 nucleotides align to TRBD1. Germline-derived CDR1 and CDR2 are SGHTA and FQGTGA. CDR3 length equals 14 residues. Losses at the gene ends were 5 bases for V and 3 bases for J; bases not matched to a gene: 6. This CDR3 is CASSTEGQDYGYTF. CDR3 nucleotides: TGTGCCAGCAGCACCGAAGGACAGGACTATGGCTACACCTTC. Full variable domain (rest looked up from reference TRBV7-3 and TRBJ1-2): GAGVSQTPSNKVTEKGKYVELRCDPISGHTALYWYRQSLGQGPEFLIYFQGTGAADDSGLPNDRFFAVRPEGSVSTLKIQRTERGDSAVYLCASSTEGQDYGYTFGSGTRLTVV.

This clone was seen a handful of times. This chain links TRBV12-3 or TRBV12-4 with TRBJ1-2, with TRBD1 as a possible D gene (6 bases). The V and J ends lost 3 bases and 4 bases respectively, with 9 bases between them. There are 13 residues in the CDR3. This CDR3 is CASSFRGAYGYTF. CDR3 nucleotide sequence: TGTGCCAGCAGTTTTCGGGGGGCCTATGGCTACACCTTC.